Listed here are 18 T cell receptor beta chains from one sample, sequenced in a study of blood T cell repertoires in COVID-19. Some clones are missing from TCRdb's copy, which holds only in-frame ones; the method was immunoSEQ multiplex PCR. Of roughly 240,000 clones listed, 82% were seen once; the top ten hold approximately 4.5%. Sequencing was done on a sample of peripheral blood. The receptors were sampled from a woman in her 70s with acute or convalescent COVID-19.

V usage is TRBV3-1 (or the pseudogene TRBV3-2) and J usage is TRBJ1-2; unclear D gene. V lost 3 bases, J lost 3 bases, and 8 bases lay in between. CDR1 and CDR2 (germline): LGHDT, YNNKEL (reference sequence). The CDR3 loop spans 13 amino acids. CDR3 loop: CASSQGRYYGYTF. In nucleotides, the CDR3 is TGTGCCAGCAGCCAGGGCAGGTACTATGGCTACACCTTC.

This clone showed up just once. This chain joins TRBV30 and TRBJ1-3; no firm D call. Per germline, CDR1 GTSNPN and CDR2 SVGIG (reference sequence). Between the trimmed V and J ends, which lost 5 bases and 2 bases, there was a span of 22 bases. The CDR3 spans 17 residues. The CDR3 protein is CAWEAENRKFTGNTIYF. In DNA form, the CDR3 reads TGTGCCTGGGAGGCCGAAAACAGAAAGTTTACTGGAAACACCATATATTTT.

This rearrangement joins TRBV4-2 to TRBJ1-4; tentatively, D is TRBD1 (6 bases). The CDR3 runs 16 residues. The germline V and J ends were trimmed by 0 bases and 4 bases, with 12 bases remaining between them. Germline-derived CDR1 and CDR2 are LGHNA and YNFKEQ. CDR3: CASSQDPGVGNEKLFF. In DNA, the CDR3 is TGTGCCAGCAGCCAAGACCCAGGGGTGGGTAATGAAAAACTGTTTTTT.

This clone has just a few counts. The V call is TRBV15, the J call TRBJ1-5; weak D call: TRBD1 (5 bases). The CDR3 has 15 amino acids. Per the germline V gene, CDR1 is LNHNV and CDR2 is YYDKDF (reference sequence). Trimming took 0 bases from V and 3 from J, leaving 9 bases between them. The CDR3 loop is CATSRDKGNNQPQHF. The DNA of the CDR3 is TGTGCCACCAGCAGAGATAAGGGGAACAATCAGCCCCAGCATTTT.

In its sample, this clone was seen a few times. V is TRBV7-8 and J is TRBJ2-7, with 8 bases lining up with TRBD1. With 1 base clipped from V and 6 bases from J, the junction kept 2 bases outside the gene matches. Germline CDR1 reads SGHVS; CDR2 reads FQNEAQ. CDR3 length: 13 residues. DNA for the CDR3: TGTGCCAGCAGCTTAGGGGACAGGCGCGAGCAGTACTTC. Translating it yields CASSLGDRREQYF.

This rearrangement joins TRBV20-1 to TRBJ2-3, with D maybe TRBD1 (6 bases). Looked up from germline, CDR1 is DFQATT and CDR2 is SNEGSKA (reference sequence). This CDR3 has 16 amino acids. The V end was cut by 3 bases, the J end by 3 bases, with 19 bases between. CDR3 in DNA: TGCAGTGCTAGTTCCTCCACAGGGAAGTTGACAGATACGCAGTATTTT. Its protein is CSASSSTGKLTDTQYF.

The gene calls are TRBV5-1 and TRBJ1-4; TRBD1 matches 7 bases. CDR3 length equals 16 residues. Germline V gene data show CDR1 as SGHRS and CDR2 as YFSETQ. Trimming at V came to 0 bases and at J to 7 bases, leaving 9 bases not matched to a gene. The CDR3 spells CASSLGDRQGREKLFF. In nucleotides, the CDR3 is TGCGCCAGCAGCTTGGGAGATCGACAGGGTCGTGAAAAACTGTTTTTT.

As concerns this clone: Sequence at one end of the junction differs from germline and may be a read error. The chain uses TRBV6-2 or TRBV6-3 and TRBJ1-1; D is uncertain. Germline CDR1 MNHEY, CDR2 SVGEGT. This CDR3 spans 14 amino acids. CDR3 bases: TGTGCCAGCAGTTACGGAGTCGCGAGCTTGATGTTCGGTTTT. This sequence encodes CASSYGVASLMFGF.

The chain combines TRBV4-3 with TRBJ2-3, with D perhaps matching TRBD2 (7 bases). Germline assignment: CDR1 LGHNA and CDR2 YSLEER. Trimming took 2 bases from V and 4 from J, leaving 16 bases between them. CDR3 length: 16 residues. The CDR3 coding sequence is TGCGCCAGCAGCCAACACAGGGTGGGGGGGGCAGATACGCAGTATTTT. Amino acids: CASSQHRVGGADTQYF.

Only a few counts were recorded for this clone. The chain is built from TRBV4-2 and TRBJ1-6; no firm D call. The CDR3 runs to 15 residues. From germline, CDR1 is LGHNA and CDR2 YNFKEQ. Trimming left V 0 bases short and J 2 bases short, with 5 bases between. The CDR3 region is CASSQDPAYNSPLHF. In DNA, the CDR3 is TGTGCCAGCAGCCAAGATCCAGCCTATAATTCACCCCTCCACTTT.

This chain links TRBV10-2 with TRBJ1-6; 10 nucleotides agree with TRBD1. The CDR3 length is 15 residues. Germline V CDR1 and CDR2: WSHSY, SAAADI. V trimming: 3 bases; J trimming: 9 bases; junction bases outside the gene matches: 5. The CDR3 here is CASSEPGQGRSPLHF. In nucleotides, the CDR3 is TGCGCCAGCAGTGAACCGGGACAGGGGCGTTCACCCCTCCACTTT.

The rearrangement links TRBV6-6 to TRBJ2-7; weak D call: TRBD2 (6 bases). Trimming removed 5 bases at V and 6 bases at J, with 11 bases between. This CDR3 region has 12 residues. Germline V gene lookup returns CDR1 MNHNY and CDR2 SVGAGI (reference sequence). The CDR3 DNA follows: TGTGCCAGCAGTCGGGACTTTGGCGAGCAGTACTTC. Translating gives CASSRDFGEQYF.

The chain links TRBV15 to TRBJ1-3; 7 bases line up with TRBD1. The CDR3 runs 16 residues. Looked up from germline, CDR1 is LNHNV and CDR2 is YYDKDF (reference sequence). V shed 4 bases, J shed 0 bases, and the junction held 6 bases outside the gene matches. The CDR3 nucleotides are TGTGCCACCAGCACCAACCGACAGGGCTCTGGAAACACCATATATTTT. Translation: CATSTNRQGSGNTIYF.

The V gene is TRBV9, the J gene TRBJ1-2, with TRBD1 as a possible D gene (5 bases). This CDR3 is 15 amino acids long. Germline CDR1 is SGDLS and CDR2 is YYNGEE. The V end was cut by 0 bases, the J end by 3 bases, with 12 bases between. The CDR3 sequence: CASSVEDTIDYGYTF. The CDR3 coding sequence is TGTGCCAGCAGCGTAGAGGACACGATTGACTATGGCTACACCTTC.

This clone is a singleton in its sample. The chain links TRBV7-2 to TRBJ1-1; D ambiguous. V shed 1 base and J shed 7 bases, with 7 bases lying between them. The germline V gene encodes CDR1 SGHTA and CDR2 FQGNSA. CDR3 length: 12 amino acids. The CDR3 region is CASSLDSGEAFF. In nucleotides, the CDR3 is TGTGCCAGCAGCTTAGACTCGGGTGAAGCTTTCTTT.

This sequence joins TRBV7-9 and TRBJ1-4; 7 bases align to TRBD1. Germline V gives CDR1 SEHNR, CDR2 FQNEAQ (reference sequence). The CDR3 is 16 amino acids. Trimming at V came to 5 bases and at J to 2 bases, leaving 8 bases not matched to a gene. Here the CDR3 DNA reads TGTGCCAGCAGCCCAGGCGACAGGGACACTAATGAAAAACTGTTTTTT. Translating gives CASSPGDRDTNEKLFF. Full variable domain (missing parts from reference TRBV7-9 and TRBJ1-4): DTGVSQNPRHKITKRGQNVTFRCDPISEHNRLYWYRQTLGQGPEFLTYFQNEAQLEKSRLLSDRFSAERPKGSFSTLEIQRTEQGDSAMYLCASSPGDRDTNEKLFFGSGTQLSVL.

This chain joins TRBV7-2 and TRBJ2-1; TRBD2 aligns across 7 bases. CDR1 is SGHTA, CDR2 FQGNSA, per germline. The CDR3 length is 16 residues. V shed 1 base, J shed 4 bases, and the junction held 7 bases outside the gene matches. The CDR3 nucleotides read TGTGCCAGCAGCTTAGTCAGCGGTAGCGGGTACAATGAGCAGTTCTTC. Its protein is CASSLVSGSGYNEQFF.

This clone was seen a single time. CDR3 nucleotides: TGTGCCAGCAGCTTAGGAATGTCGCGGTATGGCTACACCTTC. Its translation: CASSLGMSRYGYTF. The chain employs TRBV11-2 and TRBJ1-2; D remains unclear. The CDR3 sequence is 14 residues long. V was pared by 1 base and J by 5 bases, with 11 bases between. Germline values: CDR1 SGHAT, CDR2 FQNNGV.